These T cell receptor beta chains were read from a single sample in a study of blood T cell repertoires in COVID-19. Using immunoSEQ multiplex PCR, the repertoire was profiled, and TCRdb retains in-frame clones only, with some absent. The table includes about 78,000 clones, 86% detected once. Sequencing input: peripheral blood. The receptors derive from a woman in her sixties or seventies with acute or convalescent COVID-19. CDR3s include the opening cysteine and the closing phenylalanine or tryptophan. The order of the fields is D gene, J gene, V gene, CDR3 protein. The D gene is left open where the match is weak.

. | TRBJ1-1 | TRBV12-3/TRBV12-4 | CASSTLSNTEAFF
. | TRBJ2-1 | TRBV4-1 | CASSQRDWKEQFF
. | TRBJ1-6 | TRBV28 | CASSSTPQSYNSPLHF
. | TRBJ2-3 | TRBV28 | CASSAFWENTDTQYF
. | TRBJ1-4 | TRBV28 | CASSARQATNEKLFF
TRBD2 | TRBJ2-1 | TRBV4-1 | CASSQPLAGGQNEQFF
. | TRBJ2-6 | TRBV4-1 | CASSPLFTAGANVLTF
TRBD1 | TRBJ1-4 | TRBV5-6 | CASRGQGNEKLFF
. | TRBJ2-7 | TRBV7-2 | CASSSETGPSYEQYF
TRBD1 | TRBJ2-1 | TRBV6-5 | CASSHGTGFNEQFF
. | TRBJ2-5 | TRBV7-9 | CASSLAPRGPQETQYF
. | TRBJ2-3 | TRBV5-1 | CASSLGGDTQYF
. | TRBJ1-1 | TRBV18 | CASSTDVQGNTEAFF
TRBD1 | TRBJ2-7 | TRBV18 | CASSITGTGKYEQYF
TRBD1 | TRBJ2-7 | TRBV7-9 | CASSRTGGYEQYF
. | TRBJ1-1 | TRBV9 | CASSVSPGSTGAFF
TRBD1 | TRBJ2-1 | TRBV7-2 | CASSLEGQTTRNEQFF
TRBD2 | TRBJ2-2 | TRBV19 | CASTRLAGTGELFF
. | TRBJ1-1 | TRBV12-3/TRBV12-4 | CASSRTENTEAFF
. | TRBJ1-5 | TRBV4-1 | CASSQDPFQGYQPQHF
. | TRBJ2-7 | TRBV19 | CASSIGGREYEQYF
. | TRBJ1-2 | TRBV2 | CASSENPGGEDGYTF
TRBD2 | TRBJ2-7 | TRBV4-1 | CASSQDWIPGGEQYF
TRBD2 | TRBJ2-7 | TRBV29-1 | CSVEIAGAYEQYF
TRBD2 | TRBJ2-1 | TRBV18 | CASSPPLAGEYNEQFF
TRBD2 | TRBJ2-2 | TRBV5-1 | CASTYSGRVTGELFF
. | TRBJ1-6 | TRBV18 | CASSSGGHSPLHF
. | TRBJ1-2 | TRBV7-2 | CASSLGQQYGYTF
. | TRBJ2-1 | TRBV30 | CAWSRGYNEQFF
TRBD2 | TRBJ2-1 | TRBV24-1 | CATSQPGTSGHEQFF
TRBD2 | TRBJ2-5 | TRBV7-7 | CASSSRALGTSGSWQETQYF
. | TRBJ1-2 | TRBV27 | CASRTGGYYGYTF
TRBD1 | TRBJ1-5 | TRBV6-2/TRBV6-3 | CASSQDRFWGQPQHF
TRBD1 | TRBJ1-5 | TRBV6-2/TRBV6-3 | CASSQTGQVIVSGNQPQHF
. | TRBJ2-1 | TRBV4-3 | CASSQRDSQQFF
. | TRBJ1-4 | TRBV14 | CASSRRRGLNEKLFF
TRBD2 | TRBJ2-1 | TRBV24-1 | CATSERGGSRGEQFF
. | TRBJ1-4 | TRBV4-3 | CASSRQSPTNEKLFF
TRBD2 | TRBJ2-1 | TRBV29-1 | CSVVRTSGSHNEQFF
. | TRBJ2-7 | TRBV6-1 | CASSEDREGVYEQYF
TRBD1 | TRBJ1-2 | TRBV4-2 | CASSQRDSYGYTF
TRBD2 | TRBJ2-1 | TRBV7-3 | CASSLKGLAGGNEQFF
. | TRBJ1-6 | TRBV9 | CASSGRQESSYNSPLHF